Listed here are 18 T cell receptor beta chains from one sample, sequenced in a study of blood T cell repertoires in COVID-19. Clones were read by immunoSEQ multiplex PCR, and TCRdb kept only the in-frame ones, dropping some. The sample includes a few hundred thousand clones, 84% of them seen just once. Specimen: PBMCs or T cells enriched from blood (not recorded which). The origin of the receptors is a man in his forties or fifties who had recovered from COVID-19.

This CDR3 reads CAISEQGAYGYTF. In nucleotides, the CDR3 is TGTGCCATCAGTGAGCAGGGTGCCTATGGCTACACCTTC. The chain couples TRBV10-3 to TRBJ1-2; D might be TRBD1 (5 bases). Trimming pared 2 bases from V and 4 bases from J, leaving 8 bases between. CDR1 and CDR2 (germline): ENHRY, SYGVKD. The CDR3 is 13 amino acids.

This clone was found once. The chain couples TRBV19 to TRBJ1-4; 8 nucleotides match TRBD1. CDR1 is LNHDA and CDR2 is SQIVND in the germline V gene (reference sequence). The CDR3 consists of 16 residues. Trimming at V came to 1 base and at J to 7 bases, leaving 8 bases not matched to a gene. CDR3 coding DNA: TGTGCCAGTAGTATAGCGGCGGGACAGGTGCGTGAAAAACTGTTTTTT. Translating it yields CASSIAAGQVREKLFF.

The chain links TRBV4-1 to TRBJ2-7; 10 nucleotides align to TRBD2. The CDR3 spans 16 residues. With 2 bases clipped from V and 2 bases from J, the junction kept 6 bases outside the gene matches. Per germline, CDR1 MGHRA and CDR2 YSYEKL. CDR3 amino acids: CASSQSPAGGPYEQYF. In DNA, the CDR3 is TGCGCCAGCAGCCAATCCCCAGCGGGGGGGCCCTACGAGCAGTACTTC.

The chain joins TRBV27 to TRBJ2-7, with D possibly TRBD1 on 5 matching bases. V was clipped by 4 bases and J by 6 bases, with 13 bases between them. Germline CDR1 is MNHEY and CDR2 is SMNVEV (reference sequence). The CDR3 length is 13 residues. The CDR3, as DNA: TGTGCCAGCAGTTGGGGAAGGGGATCCGAGCAGTACTTC. Translated, it gives CASSWGRGSEQYF.

The rearrangement uses TRBV3-1 (or the pseudogene TRBV3-2) and TRBJ2-1; the match to TRBD1 covers 8 bases. The germline gives CDR1 LGHDT, CDR2 YNNKEL (reference sequence). J gave up 4 bases and V 4 bases, and 12 bases lay outside the gene matches. The CDR3 is 17 residues long. The CDR3 sequence: CASSLRRPGQEYNEQFF. Here the CDR3 DNA reads TGTGCCAGCAGCCTCAGGCGCCCGGGACAGGAGTACAATGAGCAGTTCTTC.

This sequence joins TRBV11-2 and TRBJ2-2, with 9 bases that match TRBD1. There are 15 residues in the CDR3. V dropped 5 bases and J dropped 6; count of bases not matched to a gene: 7. CDR1 SGHAT and CDR2 FQNNGV come from the germline V gene. The DNA of the CDR3 is TGTGCCAGCAGCCGTGGACAGGGGATTCCCGGGGAGCTGTTTTTT. This translates into CASSRGQGIPGELFF.

The chain recombines TRBV19 with TRBJ1-2; TRBD1 matches at 7 bases. The CDR3 is 15 residues long. Germline V lookup: CDR1 LNHDA, CDR2 SQIVND (reference sequence). Unmatched junction bases numbered 10, after V lost 4 bases and J lost 5 bases. The CDR3 region is CASSTNPGQSYGYTF. DNA of the CDR3: TGTGCCAGTAGTACAAATCCGGGACAGTCATATGGCTACACCTTC.

The rearrangement joins TRBV28 to TRBJ2-7, with 7 bases that match TRBD1. This CDR3 is 15 amino acids long. V lost 6 bases to trimming and J lost 6 bases; unmatched junction nucleotides: 14. The V gene's germline CDR1 is MDHEN and CDR2 SYDVKM. For the CDR3, the DNA is TGTGCCAGCAGGACAGGGTGGGAGATTCCTCGCGAGCAGTACTTC. It translates to CASRTGWEIPREQYF.

This sequence joins TRBV28 and TRBJ2-7; 8 bases match TRBD1. Germline assignment: CDR1 MDHEN and CDR2 SYDVKM. The CDR3 extends over 15 amino acids. The trim removed 6 bases at V and 6 bases at J, leaving 13 bases unmatched. CDR3 residues: CASREPRGRGREQYF. The CDR3 DNA follows: TGTGCCAGCAGGGAGCCTAGGGGCAGGGGGCGCGAGCAGTACTTC.

The chain recombines TRBV5-4 with TRBJ1-3, with TRBD1 as a possible D gene (5 bases). The V end was cut by 0 bases, the J end by 6 bases, with 7 bases between. This CDR3 spans 13 amino acids. Per the germline V gene, CDR1 is SGHNT and CDR2 is YYREEE (reference sequence). CDR3 DNA: TGTGCCAGCAGCTTGGACAGGAAAAACACCATATATTTT. It specifies CASSLDRKNTIYF.

J is TRBJ2-6 and V is TRBV6-2 or TRBV6-3, with D maybe TRBD2 (6 bases). Looked up from germline, CDR1 is MNHEY and CDR2 is SVGEGT. V was clipped by 6 bases and J by 13 bases, with 19 bases between them. The CDR3 spans 14 residues. CDR3 DNA: TGTGCCAGCAGACCTAGCGCCCCGTACAGGGTCCTGACTTTC. Encoded protein: CASRPSAPYRVLTF.

This clone was seen a few times. V and J are TRBV7-3 and TRBJ1-1; possibly TRBD1 for D (5 bases). This CDR3 region has 13 residues. Germline lookup yields CDR1 SGHTA and CDR2 FQGTGA. V was trimmed by 2 bases and J by 1 base, leaving 5 bases between them. The CDR3 nucleotides read TGTGCCAGCAGCTTAGGACAGAACACTGAAGCTTTCTTT. Translated, it gives CASSLGQNTEAFF.

This clone occurred a few times. CDR3 sequence: CASSPAGTAPTPLHF. The CDR3 DNA sequence: TGCGCCAGCAGCCCAGCGGGGACGGCACCAACACCCCTCCACTTT. The rearrangement uses TRBV4-1 and TRBJ1-6, with D possibly being TRBD1 (5 bases). The ends were cut back, 4 bases at V and 11 bases at J, with 18 bases in the middle. The CDR3 extends over 15 amino acids. In germline, CDR1 is MGHRA, CDR2 YSYEKL.

This chain connects TRBV9 to TRBJ1-4, with D unclear. CDR1 and CDR2 (germline): SGDLS, YYNGEE. The CDR3 length is 15 residues. Trimming left V 4 bases short and J 0 bases short, with 10 bases between. This chain's CDR3 is CASSSTAATNEKLFF. The CDR3 DNA sequence: TGTGCCAGCAGCTCTACAGCGGCAACTAATGAAAAACTGTTTTTT.

The chain links TRBV5-6 to TRBJ1-6, with D possibly matching TRBD1 (6 bases). Between the trimmed V and J ends, which lost 5 bases and 7 bases, there was a span of 13 bases. Germline-derived CDR1 and CDR2 are SGHDT and YYEEEE. This CDR3 is 14 amino acids long. CDR3 loop: CASRPGTRNSPLHF. The CDR3 nucleotides are TGTGCCAGCAGGCCCGGGACAAGGAATTCACCCCTCCACTTT.

Points on this clone: A junction end diverges from the germline sequence, so it may reflect a read error. The chain combines TRBV5-1 with TRBJ1-2, with 11 bases fitting TRBD1. Per germline, CDR1 SGHRS and CDR2 YFSETQ. The CDR3 is 17 amino acids. This CDR3 is CASSLGTGGSSSYGYTF. The CDR3 DNA reads TGCGCCAGCAGTTTGGGGACAGGGGGTTCTAGCAGCTATGGCTACACCTTC. Filled out from reference TRBV5-1 and TRBJ1-2, the complete variable domain reads KAGVTQTPRYLIKTRGQQVTLSCSPISGHRSVSWYQQTPGQGLQFLFEYFSETQRNKGNFPGRFSGRQFSNSRSEMNVSTLELGDSALYLCASSLGTGGSSSYGYTFGSGTRLTVV.

The chain joins TRBV10-1 to TRBJ2-3, with TRBD1 matching over 7 bases. The length of the CDR3 is 15 residues. J lost 3 bases, V lost 3 bases, and 6 bases had no gene match. Germline V gene sequence: CDR1 WNHNN, CDR2 SYGVQD (reference sequence). CDR3 nucleotide sequence: TGCGCCAGCAGTGAACTGACAGGGTTGACAGATACGCAGTATTTT. It specifies CASSELTGLTDTQYF.

The CDR3 loop reads CAITPGEELSEAFF. CDR3 DNA sequence: TGTGCCATCACCCCTGGGGAGGAGCTGTCTGAAGCTTTCTTT. V is TRBV10-3 and J is TRBJ1-1; D ambiguous. V was shortened by 7 bases and J by 6 bases, with 18 bases between the two germline ends. The germline V gene encodes CDR1 ENHRY and CDR2 SYGVKD. The CDR3 covers 14 residues.